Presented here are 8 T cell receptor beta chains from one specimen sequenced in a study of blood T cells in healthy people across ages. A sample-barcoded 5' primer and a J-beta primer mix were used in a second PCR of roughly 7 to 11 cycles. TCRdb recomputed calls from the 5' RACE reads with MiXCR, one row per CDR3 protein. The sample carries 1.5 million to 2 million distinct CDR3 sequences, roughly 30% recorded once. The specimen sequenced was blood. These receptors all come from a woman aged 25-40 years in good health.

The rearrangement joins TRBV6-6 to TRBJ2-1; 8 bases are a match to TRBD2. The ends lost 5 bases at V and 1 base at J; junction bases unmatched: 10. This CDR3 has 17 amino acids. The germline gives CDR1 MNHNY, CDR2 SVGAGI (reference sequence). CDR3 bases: TGTGCCAGCAGTGCTAATAGCGGGACGAGGTCCTACAATGAGCAGTTCTTC. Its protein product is CASSANSGTRSYNEQFF.

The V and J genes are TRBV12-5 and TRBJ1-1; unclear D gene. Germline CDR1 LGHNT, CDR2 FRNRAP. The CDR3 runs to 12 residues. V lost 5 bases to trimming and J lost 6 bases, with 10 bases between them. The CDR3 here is CASGPREAEAFF. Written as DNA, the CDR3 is TGTGCTAGTGGTCCCCGGGAGGCTGAAGCTTTCTTT.

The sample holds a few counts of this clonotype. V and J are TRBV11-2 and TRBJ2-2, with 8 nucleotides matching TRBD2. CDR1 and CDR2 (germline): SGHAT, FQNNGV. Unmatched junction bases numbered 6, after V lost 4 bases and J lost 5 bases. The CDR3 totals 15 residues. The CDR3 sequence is CASSSLSGETGELFF. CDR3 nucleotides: TGTGCCAGCAGCTCACTTAGCGGGGAGACCGGGGAGCTGTTTTTT.

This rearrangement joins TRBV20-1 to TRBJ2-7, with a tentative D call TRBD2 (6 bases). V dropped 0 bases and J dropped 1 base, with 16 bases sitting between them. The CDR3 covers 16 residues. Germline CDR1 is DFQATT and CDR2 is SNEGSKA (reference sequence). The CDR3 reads CSARDRAKGLSYEQYF. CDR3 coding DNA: TGCAGTGCTAGAGATCGCGCCAAGGGACTTTCCTACGAGCAGTACTTC.

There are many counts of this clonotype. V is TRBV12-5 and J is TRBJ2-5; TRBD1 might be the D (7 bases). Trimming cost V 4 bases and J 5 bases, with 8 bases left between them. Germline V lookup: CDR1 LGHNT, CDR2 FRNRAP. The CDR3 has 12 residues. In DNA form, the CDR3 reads TGTGCTAGTGGTTCAGGGGGGGAGACCCAGTACTTC. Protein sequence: CASGSGGETQYF.

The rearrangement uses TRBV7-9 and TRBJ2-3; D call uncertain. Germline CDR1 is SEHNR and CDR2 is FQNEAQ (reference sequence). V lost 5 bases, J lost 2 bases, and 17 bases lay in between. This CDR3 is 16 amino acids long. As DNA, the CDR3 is TGTGCCAGCAGCCCCCACCTCGCTGGGGACACAGATACGCAGTATTTT. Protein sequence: CASSPHLAGDTDTQYF.

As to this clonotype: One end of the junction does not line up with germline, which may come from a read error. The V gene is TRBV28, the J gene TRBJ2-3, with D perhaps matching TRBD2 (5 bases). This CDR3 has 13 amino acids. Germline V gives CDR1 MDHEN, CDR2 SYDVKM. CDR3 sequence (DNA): TGTGCCGGCAGTTCGGTGTGGAGGGATACGCAGTATTTT. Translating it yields CAGSSVWRDTQYF. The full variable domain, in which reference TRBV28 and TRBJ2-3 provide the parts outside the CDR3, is DVKVTQSSRYLVKRTGEKVFLECVQDMDHENMFWYRQDPGLGLRLIYFSYDVKMKEKGDIPEGYSVSREKKERFSLILESASTNQTSMYLCAGSSVWRDTQYFGPGTRLTVL.

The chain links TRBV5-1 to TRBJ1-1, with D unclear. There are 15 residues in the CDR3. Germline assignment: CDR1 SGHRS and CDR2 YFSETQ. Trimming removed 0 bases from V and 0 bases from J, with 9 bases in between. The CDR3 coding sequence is TGCGCCAGCAGCTTGGAGAGCAGGTTGAACACTGAAGCTTTCTTT. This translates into CASSLESRLNTEAFF.